The rows below give T cell receptor beta chains drawn from one sample of a study of Ad26.COV2.S vaccination and SARS-CoV-2 variants. Sequencing was performed with immunoSEQ multiplex PCR; in TCRdb, only in-frame clones are kept and a portion is missing. The data show about 680,000 clones, around 89% seen once. The material was peripheral blood, obtained in a trial of Ad26.COV2.S vaccine versus placebo. These receptors were obtained from a person aged 18-60 years who received the Ad26.COV2.S COVID-19 vaccine or a placebo. The CDR3 runs from the conserved cysteine through the conserved F or W. The D gene is left open where the match is weak. The size of a clone is reported for some rows only, either as once, few or many, or as a class for expanded clones.

>TRBJ2-2|.|TRBV18|.
CASSSNFGRGAGNTGELFF
TGTGCCAGCTCATCCAATTTCGGGCGGGGCGCCGGGAACACCGGGGAGCTGTTTTTT
>TRBJ1-2|TRBD1|TRBV30|.
CAWSRDSTFYGYTF
TGTGCCTGGAGTAGGGACAGTACCTTCTATGGCTACACCTTC
>TRBJ1-4|.|TRBV2|.
CASSPPGRTLFF
TGTGCCAGCAGCCCACCTGGACGTACTCTGTTTTTT
>TRBJ2-7|TRBD1|TRBV14|.
CASSQDVGTAYEQYF
TGTGCCAGCAGCCAGGACGTCGGGACAGCCTACGAGCAGTACTTC
>TRBJ2-5|.|TRBV30|.
CAWSLGRETQYF
TGTGCCTGGAGTCTCGGACGAGAGACCCAGTACTTC
>TRBJ2-2|TRBD2|TRBV6-6|.
CASTLAAGELFF
TGTGCCAGCACGCTAGCGGCCGGGGAGCTGTTTTTT
>TRBJ1-6|.|TRBV4-2|.
CASLNPRQHSPLHF
TGTGCCAGCCTCAACCCGAGGCAGCATTCACCCCTCCACTTT
>TRBJ2-1|TRBD2|TRBV5-1|.
CASSLSSGNSYEQFF
TGCGCCAGCAGCTTGTCTAGCGGGAATTCTTATGAGCAGTTCTTC
>TRBJ2-7|.|TRBV15|.
CATSRDSSYEQYF
TGTGCCACCAGCAGAGACAGCTCCTACGAGCAGTACTTC
>TRBJ2-3|TRBD2|TRBV19|.
CASSILSGTSADTQYF
TGTGCCAGTAGTATCTTATCCGGGACTAGCGCAGATACGCAGTATTTT
>TRBJ1-2|.|TRBV6-5|once
CASSYDGNYGYTF
TGTGCCAGCAGTTATGACGGTAACTATGGCTACACCTTC